A selection of T cell receptor beta chains follows, all from one sample in a study of blood T cell repertoires in COVID-19. Sequenced by immunoSEQ multiplex PCR; TCRdb stores in-frame clones only, minus some. This table has over 250,000 clones, roughly 85% appearing once. Sequencing was carried out using peripheral blood. Receptor source: a woman aged 65 to 85 with acute or convalescent COVID-19. The CDR3 runs from the conserved cysteine through the conserved F or W. The D gene is left open where the match is weak. Size values are once, few and many counts, or a class for expanded clones, and some rows have none.

d_gene: TRBD1; v_gene: TRBV6-5; j_gene: TRBJ1-2; abundance: once; CDR3nt: TGTGCCACCCAGGGGACAGGGGGCCATGGCTACACCTTC; CDR3aa: CATQGTGGHGYTF
d_gene: -; v_gene: TRBV30; j_gene: TRBJ1-1; abundance: -; CDR3nt: TGTGCCTGGAGTGCTAACCTTAAGAACACTGAAGCTTTCTTT; CDR3aa: CAWSANLKNTEAFF
d_gene: -; v_gene: TRBV29-1; j_gene: TRBJ1-2; abundance: -; CDR3nt: TGCAGCGTTGAAAAAGCACGCGGCTACACCTTC; CDR3aa: CSVEKARGYTF
d_gene: TRBD1; v_gene: TRBV2; j_gene: TRBJ1-1; abundance: -; CDR3nt: TGTGCCAGCAGTCTACAGGGGAGGAACACTGAAGCTTTCTTT; CDR3aa: CASSLQGRNTEAFF
d_gene: -; v_gene: TRBV4-1; j_gene: TRBJ1-1; abundance: -; CDR3nt: TGCGCCAGCACTCGTGGGCCCCAGAACACTGAAGCTTTCTTT; CDR3aa: CASTRGPQNTEAFF
d_gene: -; v_gene: TRBV15; j_gene: TRBJ1-3; abundance: -; CDR3nt: TGTGCCACCAGCAGAGAAGCTGCTGGAAACACCATATATTTT; CDR3aa: CATSREAAGNTIYF
d_gene: -; v_gene: TRBV7-2; j_gene: TRBJ2-2; abundance: -; CDR3nt: TGTGCCAGCAGCTTTCACGGGGGGCCCACCGGGGAGCTGTTTTTT; CDR3aa: CASSFHGGPTGELFF
d_gene: -; v_gene: TRBV20-1; j_gene: TRBJ1-1; abundance: -; CDR3nt: TGCAGTGCTAGCAGTGGAGCTGAAGCTTTCTTT; CDR3aa: CSASSGAEAFF
d_gene: -; v_gene: TRBV19; j_gene: TRBJ2-2; abundance: -; CDR3nt: TGTGCCAGTAGATCCGGGGAGGTGACCGGGGAGCTGTTTTTT; CDR3aa: CASRSGEVTGELFF
d_gene: -; v_gene: TRBV6-5; j_gene: TRBJ2-6; abundance: -; CDR3nt: TGTGCCAGCACCCTAGGGGGTTCTGGGGCCAACGTCCTGACTTTC; CDR3aa: CASTLGGSGANVLTF
d_gene: -; v_gene: TRBV16; j_gene: TRBJ1-1; abundance: -; CDR3nt: TGTGCCAGCAGCCAATCCCGGAACACTGAAGCTTTCTTT; CDR3aa: CASSQSRNTEAFF
d_gene: TRBD1; v_gene: TRBV5-4; j_gene: TRBJ2-1; abundance: -; CDR3nt: TGTGCCAGCAGCCTTGACAGGGGAGGTGAGCAGTTCTTC; CDR3aa: CASSLDRGGEQFF
d_gene: TRBD2; v_gene: TRBV2; j_gene: TRBJ2-3; abundance: -; CDR3nt: TGTGCCACCGCGGTCCCCCGACTAGCGGGGCGCACAGATACGCAGTATTTT; CDR3aa: CATAVPRLAGRTDTQYF
d_gene: TRBD1; v_gene: TRBV19; j_gene: TRBJ1-2; abundance: -; CDR3nt: TGTGCCAGTATGTCCGGGACAGGCCCCTATGGCTACACCTTC; CDR3aa: CASMSGTGPYGYTF
d_gene: -; v_gene: TRBV3-1/TRBV3-2; j_gene: TRBJ1-3; abundance: -; CDR3nt: TGTGCCAGCAGCCAAGATTCCAGGGCTGGCGGCACCATATATTTT; CDR3aa: CASSQDSRAGGTIYF
d_gene: TRBD2; v_gene: TRBV5-4; j_gene: TRBJ2-3; abundance: -; CDR3nt: TGTGCCAGCAGCTTGGGGCTAGCGGGGGCCTCGGGGGCAGATACGCAGTATTTT; CDR3aa: CASSLGLAGASGADTQYF
d_gene: TRBD1; v_gene: TRBV5-4; j_gene: TRBJ1-1; abundance: once; CDR3nt: TGTGCCAGCAGCTGGGGACAGGGCGTGAACACTGAAGCTTTCTTT; CDR3aa: CASSWGQGVNTEAFF
d_gene: TRBD1; v_gene: TRBV3-1/TRBV3-2; j_gene: TRBJ1-2; abundance: -; CDR3nt: TGTGCCAGCAGCCAAGTTGCAGGGGGTGGCTACACCTTC; CDR3aa: CASSQVAGGGYTF
d_gene: -; v_gene: TRBV2; j_gene: TRBJ1-1; abundance: -; CDR3nt: TGTGCCAGCAGTGAACGGGGGGCGAACACTGAAGCTTTCTTT; CDR3aa: CASSERGANTEAFF
d_gene: -; v_gene: TRBV14; j_gene: TRBJ2-3; abundance: -; CDR3nt: TGTGCCAGCAGCCAAGGAGGTGCTAGCACAGATACGCAGTATTTT; CDR3aa: CASSQGGASTDTQYF
d_gene: TRBD2; v_gene: TRBV6-5; j_gene: TRBJ2-5; abundance: once; CDR3nt: TGTGCCAGCCAGATAGCGGGGTCGGCCGTCGAGACCCAGTACTTC; CDR3aa: CASQIAGSAVETQYF
d_gene: TRBD1; v_gene: TRBV25-1; j_gene: TRBJ1-5; abundance: -; CDR3nt: TGTGCCAGCATGGCACAGGGGAGCAATCAGCCCCAGCATTTT; CDR3aa: CASMAQGSNQPQHF
d_gene: -; v_gene: TRBV5-8; j_gene: TRBJ1-4; abundance: -; CDR3nt: TGTGCCAGCAGCTTGGTCCAGGCACTTTTTGCAACTAATGAAAAACTGTTTTTT; CDR3aa: CASSLVQALFATNEKLFF
d_gene: TRBD1; v_gene: TRBV5-6; j_gene: TRBJ1-6; abundance: -; CDR3nt: TGTGCCAGCAGTTACGGACAGGGAAATTCACCCCTCCACTTT; CDR3aa: CASSYGQGNSPLHF
d_gene: -; v_gene: TRBV2; j_gene: TRBJ2-3; abundance: -; CDR3nt: TGTGCCAGCGGGGCGGGGCCGCAGGTTAAACATACGCAGTATTTT; CDR3aa: CASGAGPQVKHTQYF
d_gene: TRBD1; v_gene: TRBV6-5; j_gene: TRBJ1-2; abundance: -; CDR3nt: TGTGCCAGCAGGTTCCGGGACAGGTTAGGCGACTACACCTTC; CDR3aa: CASRFRDRLGDYTF
d_gene: -; v_gene: TRBV12-3/TRBV12-4; j_gene: TRBJ1-5; abundance: once; CDR3nt: TGTGCCAGCAGTTTGGAGGTTGGGAGCCGGCATTTT; CDR3aa: CASSLEVGSRHF
d_gene: -; v_gene: TRBV30; j_gene: TRBJ1-1; abundance: -; CDR3nt: TGTGCCTGGAGTGTAAGGGTCCGGGGGAGCACTGAAGCTTTCTTT; CDR3aa: CAWSVRVRGSTEAFF
d_gene: -; v_gene: TRBV6-5; j_gene: TRBJ1-5; abundance: -; CDR3nt: TGTGCCAGCAGTCTAGGTAGGGAGAATCAGCCCCAGCATTTT; CDR3aa: CASSLGRENQPQHF
d_gene: -; v_gene: TRBV5-1; j_gene: TRBJ1-1; abundance: -; CDR3nt: TGCGCCAGCAGCTTAGCGAACACTGAAGCTTTCTTT; CDR3aa: CASSLANTEAFF
d_gene: -; v_gene: TRBV11-2; j_gene: TRBJ2-7; abundance: once; CDR3nt: TGTGCCAGCAGCCGGGGGGGACAGACCTACGAGCAGTACTTC; CDR3aa: CASSRGGQTYEQYF
d_gene: TRBD1; v_gene: TRBV5-6; j_gene: TRBJ2-7; abundance: -; CDR3nt: TGTGCCAGCAGCTCGACAGGGAACACCTACGAGCAGTACTTC; CDR3aa: CASSSTGNTYEQYF
d_gene: -; v_gene: TRBV14; j_gene: TRBJ2-7; abundance: -; CDR3nt: TGTGCCAGCAGAGGACTATCCTACGAGCAGTACTTC; CDR3aa: CASRGLSYEQYF
d_gene: -; v_gene: TRBV5-1; j_gene: TRBJ1-4; abundance: -; CDR3nt: TGCGCCAGCAGCTTAATGGGGGGTAATGAAAAACTGTTTTTT; CDR3aa: CASSLMGGNEKLFF
d_gene: -; v_gene: TRBV12-3/TRBV12-4; j_gene: TRBJ1-1; abundance: -; CDR3nt: TGTGCCAGCAGTTTCACGGCGGGCACTGAAGCTTTCTTT; CDR3aa: CASSFTAGTEAFF
d_gene: TRBD1; v_gene: TRBV2; j_gene: TRBJ1-5; abundance: -; CDR3nt: TGTGCCAGCAGTGCCCAGGGGGGCAATCAGCCCCAGCATTTT; CDR3aa: CASSAQGGNQPQHF
d_gene: TRBD1; v_gene: TRBV6-1; j_gene: TRBJ1-1; abundance: -; CDR3nt: TGTGCCAGCAGTGACGGGACAGGGTGGTCCCAAGCTTTCTTT; CDR3aa: CASSDGTGWSQAFF
d_gene: -; v_gene: TRBV13; j_gene: TRBJ2-1; abundance: -; CDR3nt: TGTGCCAGCAGCACCCTCAGGGAAGTCAATGAGCAGTTCTTC; CDR3aa: CASSTLREVNEQFF
d_gene: -; v_gene: TRBV5-1; j_gene: TRBJ1-1; abundance: -; CDR3nt: TGCGCCAGCAGCCCCCTACAGGGAAACACTGAAGCTTTCTTT; CDR3aa: CASSPLQGNTEAFF
d_gene: -; v_gene: TRBV12-3/TRBV12-4; j_gene: TRBJ1-2; abundance: -; CDR3nt: TGTGCCAGCAGTTTATCAGGGAGGTATCTCACCTTC; CDR3aa: CASSLSGRYLTF
d_gene: TRBD2; v_gene: TRBV5-6; j_gene: TRBJ2-5; abundance: -; CDR3nt: TGTGCCAGCAGCGGGATCGGGCTAGCGGGGGCCGGGGAGACCCAGTACTTC; CDR3aa: CASSGIGLAGAGETQYF
d_gene: -; v_gene: TRBV13; j_gene: TRBJ1-2; abundance: -; CDR3nt: TGTGCCAGCAGCTTAGGGCAGGGCGACTATGGCTACACCTTC; CDR3aa: CASSLGQGDYGYTF
d_gene: -; v_gene: TRBV11-1; j_gene: TRBJ1-1; abundance: -; CDR3nt: TGTGCCAGCAGCTTAGCTCTCACTATGAACACTGAAGCTTTCTTT; CDR3aa: CASSLALTMNTEAFF
d_gene: -; v_gene: TRBV9; j_gene: TRBJ2-3; abundance: -; CDR3nt: TGTGCCAGCAGCCCCGGACAGATCAGCACAGATACGCAGTATTTT; CDR3aa: CASSPGQISTDTQYF
d_gene: TRBD2; v_gene: TRBV4-2; j_gene: TRBJ2-3; abundance: -; CDR3nt: TGTGCCAGCAGCCAATCCTTTAGCGGGGGGACGACAGATACGCAGTATTTT; CDR3aa: CASSQSFSGGTTDTQYF
d_gene: -; v_gene: TRBV19; j_gene: TRBJ1-6; abundance: few; CDR3nt: TGTGCCAGCGGGGTCGCCGAAGATACACCCCTCCACTTT; CDR3aa: CASGVAEDTPLHF